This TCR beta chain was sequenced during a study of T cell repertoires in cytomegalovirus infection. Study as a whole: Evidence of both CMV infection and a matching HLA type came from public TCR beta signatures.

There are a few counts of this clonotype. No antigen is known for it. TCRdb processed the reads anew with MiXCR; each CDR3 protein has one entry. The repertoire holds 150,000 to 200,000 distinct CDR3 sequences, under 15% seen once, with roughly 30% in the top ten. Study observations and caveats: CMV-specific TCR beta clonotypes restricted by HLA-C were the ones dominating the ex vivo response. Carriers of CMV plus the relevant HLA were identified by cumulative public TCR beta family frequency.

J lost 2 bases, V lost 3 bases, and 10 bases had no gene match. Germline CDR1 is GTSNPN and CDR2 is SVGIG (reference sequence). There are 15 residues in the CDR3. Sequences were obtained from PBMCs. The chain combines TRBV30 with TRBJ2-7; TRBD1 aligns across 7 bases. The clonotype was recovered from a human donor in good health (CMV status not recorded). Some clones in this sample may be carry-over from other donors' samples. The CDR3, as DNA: TGTGCCTGGAGATTGGCCGGGACAGACCCCTACGAGCAGTACTTC. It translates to CAWRLAGTDPYEQYF.